This record concerns one T cell receptor (beta chain) sequence. What it binds is not known. Unique molecular identifiers were incorporated into the prepared TCRbeta library. One entry per CDR3 protein, called by TCRdb with MiXCR from the PCR reads. The data hold a few hundred thousand distinct CDR3 sequences, with 23% observed a single time. These data come from a study of T-cell reconstitution after alpha-beta-depleted transplantation in children. The study, taken as a whole, reports: Reportedly, roughly two months post-transplant, alpha-beta T cells arose from several hundred expanded graft clones. A year had passed since transplant, and T-cell counts and diversity by then came mostly from newly produced T cells. It was surviving recipient T cells and thymic progenitors that gave some patients high TCRbeta diversity at day 60.

With V trimmed by 6 bases and J by 0 bases, 5 bases remained unmatched. CDR1 and CDR2 (germline): DFQATT, SNEGSKA (reference sequence). The CDR3 consists of 14 residues. The sequenced sample was PBMCs, mostly from graft donor cells, obtained 180 days after TCRalphabeta/CD19-depleted stem cell transplant. The TCR comes from a male patient younger than 18 who had a stem cell transplant for acute lymphoblastic leukemia, so the T cells may come from the graft donor. The V and J genes are TRBV20-1 and TRBJ2-7, with 10 bases that match TRBD2. In DNA, the CDR3 is TGCAGTGCCTTGGGACTAGCGCGCTCCTACGAGCAGTACTTC. Translation: CSALGLARSYEQYF.